The 7 T cell receptor beta chains below all came from one sample that was sequenced in a study of T cells in Graves' hyperthyroidism and ophthalmopathy. RNA transcripts served as the template for amplifying TCR beta CDR3 regions. TCR CDR3 regions were first amplified by RT-PCR with HTBI primers. TCRdb re-derived calls from the multiplex PCR reads in MiXCR, one entry per CDR3 protein. The sample has around 350,000 distinct CDR3 sequences; approximately 14% are singletons. Sample: blood. All receptors come from a woman between 18 and 29 years old with Graves' hyperthyroidism that later progressed to Graves' ophthalmopathy.

The sample holds a few counts of this clonotype. The gene calls are TRBV9 and TRBJ2-2, with 8 bases matching TRBD1. Germline values: CDR1 SGDLS, CDR2 YYNGEE. This CDR3 is 19 amino acids long. Trimming took 3 bases from V and 8 from J; bases not matched to a gene: 21. CDR3: CASSAQEFNRGTRAGELFF. As DNA, the CDR3 is TGTGCCAGCAGCGCCCAAGAATTTAACAGGGGGACGCGAGCGGGGGAGCTGTTTTTT.

The rearrangement joins TRBV12-3 or TRBV12-4 to TRBJ2-3; the D is unclear. Trimming removed 6 bases at V and 4 bases at J, with 17 bases between. This CDR3 is 15 amino acids long. The CDR3, as DNA: TGTGCCAGCAGCCTCTCTTCGTACCCCCCAGATACGCAGTATTTT. It translates to CASSLSSYPPDTQYF.

The sample holds a few counts of this clonotype. V usage is TRBV7-3 and J usage is TRBJ2-3, with 15 bases identical to TRBD2. V lost 5 bases, J lost 3 bases, and 3 bases stayed unmatched. Germline loops: CDR1 SGHTA, CDR2 FQGTGA. This CDR3 is built from 16 residues. The CDR3 sequence is CASSKGLAGGTDTQYF. The DNA for the CDR3 is TGTGCCAGCAGCAAGGGACTAGCGGGAGGTACAGATACGCAGTATTTT.

This clonotype was recorded a few times. V is TRBV7-2 and J is TRBJ2-7; 7 bases line up with TRBD2. CDR3 length: 17 residues. CDR1 SGHTA and CDR2 FQGNSA come from the germline V gene. V lost 0 bases and J lost 1; bases outside the gene matches: 9. The CDR3 spells CASSLAWEGSVSYEQYF. The CDR3 DNA reads as TGTGCCAGCAGCTTAGCGTGGGAGGGTAGTGTTTCCTACGAGCAGTACTTC.

Many counts were recorded for this clonotype. The chain carries TRBV2 and TRBJ2-3; D might be TRBD1 (7 bases). CDR1 is SNHLY, CDR2 FYNNEI, per germline. This CDR3 is built from 17 residues. The V gene lost 7 bases and the J gene lost 0 bases, with 20 bases spanning the gap. The CDR3 is CASIRGRTGASTDTQYF. As DNA, the CDR3 is TGTGCCAGCATACGGGGGAGGACAGGTGCTAGCACAGATACGCAGTATTTT.

This clonotype was counted at least ten times. V usage is TRBV27 and J usage is TRBJ2-1; TRBD1 might be the D (7 bases). V lost 5 bases and J 8 bases, leaving 16 bases between the germline ends. From germline, CDR1 is MNHEY and CDR2 SMNVEV (reference sequence). This CDR3 has 14 amino acids. Here the CDR3 reads CASSAQGGGYEQFF. CDR3 bases: TGTGCCAGCAGTGCCCAGGGGGGTGGCTATGAGCAGTTCTTC.

The J gene is TRBJ2-7, the V gene TRBV20-1; D remains unclear. The germline V and J ends were trimmed by 3 bases and 2 bases, with 11 bases remaining between them. Germline V lookup: CDR1 DFQATT, CDR2 SNEGSKA (reference sequence). The length of the CDR3 is 13 residues. In DNA form, the CDR3 reads TGCAGTGCTAGGGGATCTGACACCTACGAGCAGTACTTC. It yields the protein CSARGSDTYEQYF.